The TCR beta chain described here comes from a study of tumor-infiltrating lymphocytes in localized non-small cell lung cancer. Background on the study: Tumor tissue and non-adjacent uninvolved lung came from each patient. General observations from the study: Recurrence-free survival showed no association with tumor T-cell fraction. Only some patients had TCR sequencing, depending on available tissue. Tumors had more T cell infiltration than uninvolved lung, per TCRbeta sequencing and CD3 counts.

As to this clone: Its antigen is unknown.

Germline-derived CDR1 and CDR2 are KGHSH and LQKENI. The CDR3 contains 17 residues. Trimming took off 1 base at V and 2 bases at J, with 16 bases between the two ends. TCRdb's copy holds only in-frame clones and misses some; the assay was immunoSEQ multiplex PCR. In the table there are about 14,000 clones, about 74% of which are singletons. This chain joins TRBV18 and TRBJ2-3; D call uncertain. The source is a human donor with non-small cell lung cancer. The sample was lung tumor tissue. The CDR3: CASSPLAGLSYTDTQYF. CDR3 bases: TGTGCCAGCTCACCACTGGCAGGCCTATCGTACACAGATACGCAGTATTTT. Variable domain in full (rest from reference TRBV18 and TRBJ2-3): NAGVMQNPRHLVRRRGQEARLRCSPMKGHSHVYWYRQLPEEGLKFMVYLQKENIIDESGMPKERFSAEFPKEGPSILRIQQVVRGDSAAYFCASSPLAGLSYTDTQYFGPGTRLTVL.